This record looks at one T cell receptor (beta chain) sequence and its context. Its specificity is unknown. The data were obtained in a study of cytomegalovirus exposure and HLA in healthy donors. The study, taken as a whole, reports: Common viral pathogens seemed, in a later analysis, to connect with several of the most significant clusters. From TCR beta sequences, most subjects' HLA-A and HLA-B alleles were reportedly predicted accurately. Clonal expansion was found to be greater in HLA-associated TCR beta chains than in equally common others in a later analysis.

Looked up from germline, CDR1 is SGHNT and CDR2 is YYREEE (reference sequence). V lost 4 bases and J lost 0, with 17 bases in between. The CDR3 extends over 17 amino acids. Both 60 Vbeta primers and 13 Jbeta primers went into the PCR. Produced via immunoSEQ multiplex PCR; TCRdb's table is partial and in-frame only. The sample carries approximately 130,000 clones, about two thirds recorded once. The rearrangement links TRBV5-4 to TRBJ2-1; no definite D call. The material sequenced was PBMCs. This clonotype was sampled from a woman in her sixties in good health and CMV-seropositive. CDR3 DNA: TGTGCCAGCAGCCCCGGCGCGTGGTCTAGCTCCTACAATGAGCAGTTCTTC. This sequence encodes CASSPGAWSSSYNEQFF. The full variable domain, its missing parts supplied by reference TRBV5-4 and TRBJ2-1, is ETGVTQSPTHLIKTRGQQVTLRCSSQSGHNTVSWYQQALGQGPQFIFQYYREEENGRGNFPPRFSGLQFPNYSSELNVNALELDDSALYLCASSPGAWSSSYNEQFFGPGTRLTVL.